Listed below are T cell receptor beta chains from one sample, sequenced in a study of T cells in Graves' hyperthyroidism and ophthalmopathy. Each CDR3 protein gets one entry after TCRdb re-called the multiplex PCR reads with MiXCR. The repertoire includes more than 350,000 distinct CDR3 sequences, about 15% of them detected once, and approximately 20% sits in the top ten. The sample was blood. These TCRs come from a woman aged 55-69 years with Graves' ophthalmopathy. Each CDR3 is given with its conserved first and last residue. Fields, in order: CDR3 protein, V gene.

CDR3 protein: CASSFGRGIQETQYF
V gene: TRBV5-8

CDR3 protein: CASSAKGSEPYNEQFF
V gene: TRBV7-8

CDR3 protein: CASSSVVGQFLVGELFF
V gene: TRBV11-2

CDR3 protein: CAISELQGVLQADTQYF
V gene: TRBV10-3

CDR3 protein: CAWSPLTSGRADTQYF
V gene: TRBV30

CDR3 protein: CASSPPGPNQETQYF
V gene: TRBV27

CDR3 protein: CASSQDVGGQGYQPQHF
V gene: TRBV4-1

CDR3 protein: CASSHNYGYTF
V gene: TRBV3-1

CDR3 protein: CATSDPGQGANEQFF
V gene: TRBV24-1

CDR3 protein: CATSDFADGRSLGYTF
V gene: TRBV24-1

CDR3 protein: CASSHQGTGELFF
V gene: TRBV4-2

CDR3 protein: CASSPETPSYNEQFF
V gene: TRBV18

CDR3 protein: CASSPPSTGEQYF
V gene: TRBV18

CDR3 protein: CASSLVAGASGELFF
V gene: TRBV5-1

CDR3 protein: CASSGRGQGEEKLFF
V gene: TRBV2

CDR3 protein: CASSVPSGLDTDTQYF
V gene: TRBV5-1

CDR3 protein: CSAQNPRAGSSYEQYF
V gene: TRBV20-1

CDR3 protein: CASSSPPGNTIYF
V gene: TRBV7-2

CDR3 protein: CASSLLVTVYNEQFF
V gene: TRBV7-9

CDR3 protein: CSARPLSYEQYF
V gene: TRBV20-1

CDR3 protein: CASRGTSGSYEQYF
V gene: TRBV12-3/TRBV12-4

CDR3 protein: CASSSPGGTGELFF
V gene: TRBV5-4

CDR3 protein: CASSLGAQSYNEQFF
V gene: TRBV7-2

CDR3 protein: CASSPGTSTGELFF
V gene: TRBV5-1

CDR3 protein: CASSGSGSNYNEQFF
V gene: TRBV2

CDR3 protein: CASTQGGEGMETQYF
V gene: TRBV28

CDR3 protein: CASSSISESYEQYF
V gene: TRBV11-3

CDR3 protein: CASSMGRVGGYTF
V gene: TRBV19

CDR3 protein: CASSPGLAGGGTQYF
V gene: TRBV11-2

CDR3 protein: CASSPLAGGGEQFF
V gene: TRBV3-1

CDR3 protein: CASSPTDRGYPYEQYF
V gene: TRBV5-1

CDR3 protein: CASSQRTSGLTDTQYF
V gene: TRBV11-1

CDR3 protein: CASSSLAGPNEQFF
V gene: TRBV7-3

CDR3 protein: CASSSAGTTDTQYF
V gene: TRBV28

CDR3 protein: CASSPDLTETQYF
V gene: TRBV18

CDR3 protein: CASSYVSGSGGELFF
V gene: TRBV5-1

CDR3 protein: CAINELAGSSYNEQFF
V gene: TRBV10-3

CDR3 protein: CASSDAGTASYEQYF
V gene: TRBV6-1

CDR3 protein: CASSPGTSGREGQFF
V gene: TRBV11-3

CDR3 protein: CASSPPASGSYNEQFF
V gene: TRBV18

CDR3 protein: CASSVRFKDTIYF
V gene: TRBV6-1